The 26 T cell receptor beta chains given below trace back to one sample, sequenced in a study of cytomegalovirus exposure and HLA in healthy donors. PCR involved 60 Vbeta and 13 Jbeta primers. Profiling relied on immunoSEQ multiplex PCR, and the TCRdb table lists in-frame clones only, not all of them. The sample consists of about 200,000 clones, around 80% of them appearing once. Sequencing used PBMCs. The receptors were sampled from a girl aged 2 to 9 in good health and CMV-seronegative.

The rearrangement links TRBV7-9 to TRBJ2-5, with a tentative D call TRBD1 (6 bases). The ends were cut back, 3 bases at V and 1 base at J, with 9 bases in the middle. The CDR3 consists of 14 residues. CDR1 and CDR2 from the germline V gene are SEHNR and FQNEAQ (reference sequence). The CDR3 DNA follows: TGTGCCAGCAGCTTTGGCAGGGGCCAAGAGACCCAGTACTTC. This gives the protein CASSFGRGQETQYF. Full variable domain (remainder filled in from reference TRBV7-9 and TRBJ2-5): DTGVSQNPRHKITKRGQNVTFRCDPISEHNRLYWYRQTLGQGPEFLTYFQNEAQLEKSRLLSDRFSAERPKGSFSTLEIQRTEQGDSAMYLCASSFGRGQETQYFGPGTRLLVL.

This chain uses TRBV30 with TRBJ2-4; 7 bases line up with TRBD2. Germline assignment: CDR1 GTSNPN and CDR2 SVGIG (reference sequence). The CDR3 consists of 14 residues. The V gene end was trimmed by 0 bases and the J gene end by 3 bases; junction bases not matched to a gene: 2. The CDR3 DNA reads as TGTGCCTGGAGTGTACCGGGGGGCAAAAACATTCAGTACTTC. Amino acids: CAWSVPGGKNIQYF.

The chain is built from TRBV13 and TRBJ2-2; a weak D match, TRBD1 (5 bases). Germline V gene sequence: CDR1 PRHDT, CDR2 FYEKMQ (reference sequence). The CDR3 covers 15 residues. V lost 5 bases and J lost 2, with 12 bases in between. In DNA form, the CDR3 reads TGTGCCAGCAGCCTGGGCAGGGATAACACCGGGGAGCTGTTTTTT. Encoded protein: CASSLGRDNTGELFF.

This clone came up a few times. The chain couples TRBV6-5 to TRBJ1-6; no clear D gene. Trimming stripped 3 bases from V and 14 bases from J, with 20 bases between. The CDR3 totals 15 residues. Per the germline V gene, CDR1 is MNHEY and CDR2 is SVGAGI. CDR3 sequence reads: CASSYGGEGRIALHF. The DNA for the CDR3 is TGTGCCAGCAGTTATGGTGGGGAGGGCCGAATAGCCCTCCACTTT.

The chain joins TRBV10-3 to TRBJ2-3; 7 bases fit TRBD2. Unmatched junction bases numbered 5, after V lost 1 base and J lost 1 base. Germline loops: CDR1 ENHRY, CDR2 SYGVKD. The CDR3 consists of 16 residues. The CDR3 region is CAISELSGAGTDTQYF. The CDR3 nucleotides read TGTGCCATCAGTGAGTTAAGCGGGGCCGGCACAGATACGCAGTATTTT.

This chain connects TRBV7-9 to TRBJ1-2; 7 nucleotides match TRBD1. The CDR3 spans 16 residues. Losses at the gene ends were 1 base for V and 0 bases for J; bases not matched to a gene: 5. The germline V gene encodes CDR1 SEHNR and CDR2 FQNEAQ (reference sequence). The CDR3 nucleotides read TGTGCCAGCAGCTTAGGGGACAGTGCCTCTAACTATGGCTACACCTTC. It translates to CASSLGDSASNYGYTF.

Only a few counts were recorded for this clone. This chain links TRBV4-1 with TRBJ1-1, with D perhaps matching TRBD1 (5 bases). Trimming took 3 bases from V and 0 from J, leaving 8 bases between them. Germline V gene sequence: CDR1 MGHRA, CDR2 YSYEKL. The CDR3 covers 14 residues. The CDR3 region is CASSQGLMNTEAFF. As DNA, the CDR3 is TGCGCCAGCAGCCAGGGACTGATGAACACTGAAGCTTTCTTT.

The CDR3 bases are TGTGCCAGTAGTACCACAGTCGATAGCAATCAGCCCCAGCATTTT. Protein: CASSTTVDSNQPQHF. The rearrangement uses TRBV19 and TRBJ1-5, with D uncertain. Germline CDR1 and CDR2: LNHDA and SQIVND (reference sequence). This CDR3 comprises 15 residues. Trimming took 4 bases from V and 0 from J, leaving 10 bases between them. The full variable domain, rest sourced from reference TRBV19 and TRBJ1-5, is DGGITQSPKYLFRKEGQNVTLSCEQNLNHDAMYWYRQDPGQGLRLIYYSQIVNDFQKGDIAEGYSVSREKKESFPLTVTSAQKNPTAFYLCASSTTVDSNQPQHFGDGTRLSIL.

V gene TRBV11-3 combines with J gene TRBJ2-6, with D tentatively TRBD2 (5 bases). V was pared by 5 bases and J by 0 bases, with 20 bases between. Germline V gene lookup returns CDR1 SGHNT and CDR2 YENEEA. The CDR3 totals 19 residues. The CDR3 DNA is TGTGCCAGCAGCCCCGGGGAGCGGTTCATTAACTCTGGGGCCAACGTCCTGACTTTC. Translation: CASSPGERFINSGANVLTF.

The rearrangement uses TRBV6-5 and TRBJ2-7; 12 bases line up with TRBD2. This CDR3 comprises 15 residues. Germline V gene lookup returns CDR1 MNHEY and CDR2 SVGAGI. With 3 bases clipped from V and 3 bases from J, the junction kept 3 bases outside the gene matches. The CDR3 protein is CASSYGLAGIYEQYF. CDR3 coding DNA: TGTGCCAGCAGTTATGGACTAGCGGGAATCTACGAGCAGTACTTC.

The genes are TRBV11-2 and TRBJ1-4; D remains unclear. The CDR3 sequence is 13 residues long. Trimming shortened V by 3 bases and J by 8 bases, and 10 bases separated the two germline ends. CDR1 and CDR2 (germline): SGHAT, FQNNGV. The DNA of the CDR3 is TGTGCCAGCAGCTTTGTACAGACCGAAAAACTGTTTTTT. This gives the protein CASSFVQTEKLFF.

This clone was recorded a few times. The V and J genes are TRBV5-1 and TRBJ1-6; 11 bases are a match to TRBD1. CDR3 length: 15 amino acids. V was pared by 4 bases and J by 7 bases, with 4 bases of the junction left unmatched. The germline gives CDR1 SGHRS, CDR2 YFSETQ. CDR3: CASSGGTGGNSPLHF. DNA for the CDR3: TGCGCCAGCAGCGGCGGGACAGGGGGAAATTCACCCCTCCACTTT.

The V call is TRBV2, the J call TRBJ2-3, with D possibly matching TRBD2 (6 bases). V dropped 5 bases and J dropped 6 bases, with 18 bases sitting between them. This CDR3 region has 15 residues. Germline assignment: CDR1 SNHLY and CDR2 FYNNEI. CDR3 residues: CASSNLGTPQDTQYF. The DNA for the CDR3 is TGTGCCAGCAGTAACCTGGGGACTCCGCAGGATACGCAGTATTTT.

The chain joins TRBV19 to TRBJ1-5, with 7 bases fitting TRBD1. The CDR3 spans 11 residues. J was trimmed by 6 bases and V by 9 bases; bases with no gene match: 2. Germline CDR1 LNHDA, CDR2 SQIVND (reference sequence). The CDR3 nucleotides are TGTGCCAGCCAGGGGGGTCAGCCCCAGCATTTT. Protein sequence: CASQGGQPQHF.

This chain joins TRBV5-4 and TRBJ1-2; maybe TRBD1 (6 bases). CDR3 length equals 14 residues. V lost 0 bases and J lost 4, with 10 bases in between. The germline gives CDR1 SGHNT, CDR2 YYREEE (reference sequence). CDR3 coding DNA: TGTGCCAGCAGCTTGGATGGGGGCTCCTATGGCTACACCTTC. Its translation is CASSLDGGSYGYTF. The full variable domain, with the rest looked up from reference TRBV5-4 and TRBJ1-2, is ETGVTQSPTHLIKTRGQQVTLRCSSQSGHNTVSWYQQALGQGPQFIFQYYREEENGRGNFPPRFSGLQFPNYSSELNVNALELDDSALYLCASSLDGGSYGYTFGSGTRLTVV.

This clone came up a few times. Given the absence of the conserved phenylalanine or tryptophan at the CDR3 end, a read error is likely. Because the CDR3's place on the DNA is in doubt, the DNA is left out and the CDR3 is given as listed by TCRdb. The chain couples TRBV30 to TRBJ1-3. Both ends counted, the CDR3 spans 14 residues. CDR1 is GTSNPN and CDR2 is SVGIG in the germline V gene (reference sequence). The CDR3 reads CATRRDKSFGLTFL.

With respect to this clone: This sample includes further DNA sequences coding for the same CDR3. In DNA form, the CDR3 reads TGCAGTGCCCCGTCACGGGATACGCAGTATTTT. Its protein product is CSAPSRDTQYF. V and J are TRBV20-1 and TRBJ2-3; no clear D. Between the trimmed V and J ends, which lost 6 bases and 6 bases, there was a span of 10 bases. Germline assignment: CDR1 DFQATT and CDR2 SNEGSKA (reference sequence). This CDR3 spans 11 amino acids.

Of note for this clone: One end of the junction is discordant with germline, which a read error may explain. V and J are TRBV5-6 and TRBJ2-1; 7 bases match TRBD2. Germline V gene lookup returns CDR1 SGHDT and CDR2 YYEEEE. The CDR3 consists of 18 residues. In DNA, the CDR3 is TGTGCCAGCAGCTTGGGCCCCCTAGCGGACCTTTCCTGCAATGAGCAGTTCTTC. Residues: CASSLGPLADLSCNEQFF.

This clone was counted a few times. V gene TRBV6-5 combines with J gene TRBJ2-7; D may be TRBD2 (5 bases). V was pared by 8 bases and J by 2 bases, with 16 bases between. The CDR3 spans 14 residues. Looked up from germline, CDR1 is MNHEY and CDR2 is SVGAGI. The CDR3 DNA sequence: TGTGCCAGCCGGTTGGCTAGCCGGGCCTACGAGCAGTACTTC. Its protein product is CASRLASRAYEQYF.

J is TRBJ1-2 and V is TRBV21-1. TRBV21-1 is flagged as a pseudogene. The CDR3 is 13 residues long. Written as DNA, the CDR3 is TGTGCCAGCAGCAAAGACACGGAGGAGGGCTACACCTTC. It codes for CASSKDTEEGYTF.

CDR3 residues: CASSPEFPDYGYTF. In nucleotides, the CDR3 is TGCGCCAGCAGCCCCGAATTCCCAGACTATGGCTACACCTTC. This chain links TRBV5-1 with TRBJ1-2; D ambiguous. Trimming took 4 bases from V and 3 from J, leaving 13 bases between them. Germline CDR1 SGHRS, CDR2 YFSETQ. This CDR3 region has 14 residues.

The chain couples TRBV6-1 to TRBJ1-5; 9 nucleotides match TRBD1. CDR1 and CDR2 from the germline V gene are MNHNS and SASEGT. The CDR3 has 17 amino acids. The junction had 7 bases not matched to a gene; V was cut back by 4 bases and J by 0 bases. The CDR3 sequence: CASSVRDRDYSNQPQHF. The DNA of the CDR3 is TGTGCCAGCAGTGTCCGGGACAGGGACTATAGCAATCAGCCCCAGCATTTT.

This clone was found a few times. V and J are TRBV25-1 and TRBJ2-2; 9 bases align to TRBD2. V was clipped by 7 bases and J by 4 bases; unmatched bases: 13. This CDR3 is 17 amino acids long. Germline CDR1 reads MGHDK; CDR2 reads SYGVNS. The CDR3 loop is CASTPPPGLATTGELFF. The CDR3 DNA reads TGTGCCAGCACCCCACCCCCGGGACTAGCAACCACCGGGGAGCTGTTTTTT. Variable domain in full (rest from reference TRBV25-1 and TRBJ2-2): EADIYQTPRYLVIGTGKKITLECSQTMGHDKMYWYQQDPGMELHLIHYSYGVNSTEKGDLSSESTVSRIRTEHFPLTLESARPSHTSQYLCASTPPPGLATTGELFFGEGSRLTVL.

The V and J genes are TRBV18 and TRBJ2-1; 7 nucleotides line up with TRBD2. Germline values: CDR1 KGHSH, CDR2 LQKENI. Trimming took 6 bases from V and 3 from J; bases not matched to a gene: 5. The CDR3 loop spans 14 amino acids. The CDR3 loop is CASSTQRGYNEQFF. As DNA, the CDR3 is TGTGCCAGCTCTACCCAGCGGGGCTACAATGAGCAGTTCTTC.

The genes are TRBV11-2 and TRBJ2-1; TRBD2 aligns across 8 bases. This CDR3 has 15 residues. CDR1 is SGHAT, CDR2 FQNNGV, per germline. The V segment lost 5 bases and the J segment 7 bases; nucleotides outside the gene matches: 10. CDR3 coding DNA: TGTGCCAGCAGCACCCCGGGGGGGCCGGGGAATGAGCAGTTCTTC. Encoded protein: CASSTPGGPGNEQFF.

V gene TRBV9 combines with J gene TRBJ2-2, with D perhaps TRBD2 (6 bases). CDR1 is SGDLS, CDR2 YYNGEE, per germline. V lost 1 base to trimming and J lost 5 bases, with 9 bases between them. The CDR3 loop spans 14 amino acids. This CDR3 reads CASSVFGGTGELFF. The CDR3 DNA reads TGTGCCAGCAGCGTATTTGGGGGGACCGGGGAGCTGTTTTTT.